Presented here are 22 T cell receptor beta chains from one specimen sequenced in a study of radiotherapy plus CTLA-4 blockade in lung cancer. The table came from immunoSEQ multiplex PCR; TCRdb's copy has only in-frame clones and leaves some out. The table shows approximately 89,000 clones, with approximately 83% occurring only once. This material consisted of peripheral blood, taken from a patient treated with radiotherapy plus ipilimumab. The receptors come from a human donor with non-small cell lung cancer that progressed on radiotherapy plus ipilimumab.

Notes on this clone: The sample holds other DNA sequences that translate to the same CDR3. J is TRBJ1-2 and V is TRBV20-1; D call uncertain. This CDR3 has 8 residues. Trimming left V 6 bases short and J 8 bases short, with 4 bases between. Germline lookup yields CDR1 DFQATT and CDR2 SNEGSKA (reference sequence). CDR3 in amino acids: CSANGYTF. The CDR3 nucleotides are TGCAGTGCCAACGGCTACACCTTC.

A word on this clone: One junction end does not reproduce the germline sequence, and a read error may be involved. The V call is TRBV7-7, the J call TRBJ1-2; 10 bases agree with TRBD1. The CDR3 covers 16 residues. The V gene's germline CDR1 is SSHAT and CDR2 FNYEAQ (reference sequence). DNA for the CDR3: TGTGCTAGCAGCTTAGTGTCCCGGGGACAGGGGAATGGCTACACCTTC. This translates into CASSLVSRGQGNGYTF.

V and J are TRBV11-3 and TRBJ2-2; 8 bases align to TRBD2. CDR1 and CDR2 (germline): SGHNT, YENEEA. V lost 1 base and J lost 3; bases outside the gene matches: 7. The CDR3 consists of 17 residues. CDR3 in amino acids: CASSLGYGRADTGELFF. In DNA, the CDR3 is TGTGCCAGCAGCTTAGGTTACGGGAGGGCTGACACCGGGGAGCTGTTTTTT.

V and J are TRBV19 and TRBJ1-3; D unresolved. In germline, CDR1 is LNHDA, CDR2 SQIVND (reference sequence). There are 14 residues in the CDR3. Trimming left V 5 bases short and J 0 bases short, with 8 bases between. This CDR3 is CASSPQNSGNTIYF. CDR3 coding DNA: TGTGCCAGTAGTCCCCAGAACTCTGGAAACACCATATATTTT.

The chain carries TRBV7-6 and TRBJ1-1; TRBD1 matches at 8 bases. After removal of 0 bases from V and 1 base from J, the junction contained 7 bases not matched to a gene. The CDR3 runs 17 residues. CDR1 is SGHVS and CDR2 is FNYEAQ in the germline V gene. The CDR3 protein is CASSLASGTGGNTEAFF. CDR3 coding DNA: TGTGCCAGCAGCTTAGCGTCCGGAACAGGGGGGAACACTGAAGCTTTCTTT.

This clone was picked up a small number of times. This sequence joins TRBV6-1 and TRBJ1-2; the D is unclear. Germline assignment: CDR1 MNHNS and CDR2 SASEGT. The ends were cut back, 1 base at V and 0 bases at J, with 9 bases in the middle. The CDR3 sequence is 15 residues long. The CDR3: CASSEGGLANYGYTF. As DNA, the CDR3 is TGTGCCAGCAGTGAAGGTGGGTTAGCTAACTATGGCTACACCTTC.

V is TRBV14 and J is TRBJ2-3, with unresolved D. Trimming removed 7 bases at V and 1 base at J, with 15 bases between. Per germline, CDR1 SGHDN and CDR2 FVKESK. The CDR3 has 15 amino acids. DNA for the CDR3: TGTGCCAGCAACAACCGGTTCTCCGGCACAGATACGCAGTATTTT. Its translation is CASNNRFSGTDTQYF.

This clone was picked up one time. The V gene is TRBV29-1, the J gene TRBJ1-2; D perhaps matches TRBD1 (5 bases). This CDR3 has 16 residues. The V gene lost 0 bases and the J gene lost 0 bases, with 14 bases spanning the gap. Germline CDR1 reads SQVTM; CDR2 reads ANQGSEA. The CDR3, as DNA: TGCAGCGTTGAAGATCTGCAGGGACGGTCTAACTATGGCTACACCTTC. This translates into CSVEDLQGRSNYGYTF.

The gene calls are TRBV5-1 and TRBJ2-3; D may be TRBD2 (6 bases). The germline V gene encodes CDR1 SGHRS and CDR2 YFSETQ. This CDR3 has 14 residues. V shed 0 bases and J shed 6 bases, with 11 bases lying between them. CDR3 sequence reads: CASSLVTRGDTQYF. CDR3 in DNA: TGCGCCAGCAGCTTGGTCACACGGGGGGATACGCAGTATTTT.

The rearrangement uses TRBV7-2 and TRBJ2-5; 8 bases line up with TRBD2. Unmatched junction bases numbered 10, after V lost 2 bases and J lost 5 bases. The CDR3 is 16 residues long. CDR1 is SGHTA, CDR2 FQGNSA, per germline. The CDR3 DNA reads TGTGCCAGCAGCTTATATGACGGGAGGGGGAAGGAGACCCAGTACTTC. Its protein is CASSLYDGRGKETQYF.

CDR3 sequence (DNA): TGTGCCAGCAATCAAGTGGGGAGTAGGCGCTATGGCTACACCTTC. Residues: CASNQVGSRRYGYTF. The chain employs TRBV6-5 and TRBJ1-2; no reliable D call. V lost 7 bases, J lost 4 bases, and 19 bases lay in between. The length of the CDR3 is 15 residues. Germline V lookup: CDR1 MNHEY, CDR2 SVGAGI.

This rearrangement joins TRBV15 to TRBJ2-2; D is unresolved. The V end was cut by 4 bases, the J end by 7 bases, with 4 bases between. The germline gives CDR1 LNHNV, CDR2 YYDKDF (reference sequence). The CDR3 runs to 11 residues. CDR3 sequence: CATSKVGELFF. CDR3 bases: TGTGCCACCAGCAAGGTCGGGGAGCTGTTTTTT.

V usage is TRBV5-5 and J usage is TRBJ1-2; D possibly corresponds to TRBD1 (5 bases). The V and J ends lost 2 bases and 1 base respectively, with 15 bases between them. CDR1 SGHKS and CDR2 YYEKEE come from the germline V gene (reference sequence). CDR3 length: 16 residues. The CDR3 DNA reads as TGTGCCAGCAGCTTCTCTTTTGGGGGTAGTAACTATGGCTACACCTTC. It translates to CASSFSFGGSNYGYTF.

The rearrangement uses TRBV6-6 and TRBJ1-1; D is possibly TRBD1 (6 bases). The CDR3 sequence is 13 residues long. Trimming pared 8 bases from V and 1 base from J, leaving 11 bases between. Germline V gene data show CDR1 as MNHNY and CDR2 as SVGAGI (reference sequence). CDR3 residues: CASGGGSNTEAFF. The CDR3 bases are TGTGCCAGCGGGGGGGGCTCGAACACTGAAGCTTTCTTT.

V is TRBV11-2 and J is TRBJ2-1; D not certain. The CDR3 runs 12 residues. Trimming cost V 3 bases and J 4 bases, with 4 bases left between them. CDR1 SGHAT and CDR2 FQNNGV come from the germline V gene. The CDR3 DNA follows: TGTGCCAGCAGCTTGGGTTACAATGAGCAGTTCTTC. As protein: CASSLGYNEQFF.

This clone was picked up one time. The gene calls are TRBV11-1 and TRBJ1-5; D gene uncertain. CDR3 length: 15 amino acids. Germline V gene data show CDR1 as SGHAT and CDR2 as FQDESV (reference sequence). Trimming stripped 3 bases from V and 0 bases from J, with 9 bases between. CDR3 sequence (DNA): TGTGCCAGCAGCTTCCGGCAAAATAGCAATCAGCCCCAGCATTTT. Encoded protein: CASSFRQNSNQPQHF.

This chain links TRBV30 with TRBJ2-1; TRBD2 matches at 7 bases. Germline V gives CDR1 GTSNPN, CDR2 SVGIG (reference sequence). The CDR3 sequence is 13 residues long. Unmatched junction bases numbered 4, after V lost 5 bases and J lost 3 bases. The CDR3, as DNA: TGTGCCTGGGGGACTATTTTCTACAATGAGCAGTTCTTC. It specifies CAWGTIFYNEQFF.

V usage is TRBV12-5 and J usage is TRBJ1-5; D perhaps matches TRBD1 (5 bases). This CDR3 is 18 amino acids long. Germline lookup yields CDR1 LGHNT and CDR2 FRNRAP. V dropped 3 bases and J dropped 0 bases, with 18 bases sitting between them. CDR3 in DNA: TGTGCTAGTGGTTTCCCTGGGGGGTTTATTTATAGCAATCAGCCCCAGCATTTT. It encodes CASGFPGGFIYSNQPQHF.

V and J are TRBV29-1 and TRBJ2-1, with TRBD2 identical over 7 bases. This CDR3 has 13 amino acids. V lost 5 bases, J lost 15 bases, and 16 bases stayed unmatched. Germline CDR1 is SQVTM and CDR2 is ANQGSEA. This CDR3 reads CSVWGLAAASGFF. CDR3 bases: TGCAGCGTTTGGGGCCTAGCGGCGGCCTCGGGGTTCTTC.

The chain joins TRBV30 to TRBJ2-7; TRBD1 aligns across 7 bases. This CDR3 comprises 12 residues. The V gene end was trimmed by 5 bases and the J gene end by 4 bases; junction bases not matched to a gene: 5. In germline, CDR1 is GTSNPN, CDR2 SVGIG (reference sequence). The chain's CDR3 is CAWSRDSYEQYF. The CDR3 nucleotides read TGTGCCTGGTCCCGGGACAGTTACGAGCAGTACTTC.

The rearrangement uses TRBV10-3 and TRBJ2-1; D is perhaps TRBD1 or TRBD2 (7 bases each). Germline V gene data show CDR1 as ENHRY and CDR2 as SYGVKD. This CDR3 comprises 14 residues. Trimming took 6 bases from V and 6 from J, leaving 15 bases between them. In DNA, the CDR3 is TGTGCCATCAGCCCCCAGGGGGGGGCCAATGAGCAGTTCTTC. Its protein product is CAISPQGGANEQFF.

The V gene is TRBV7-9, the J gene TRBJ2-3, with a tentative D call TRBD2 (5 bases). The CDR3 has 15 amino acids. V dropped 1 base and J dropped 3 bases, with 11 bases sitting between them. CDR1 and CDR2 from the germline V gene are SEHNR and FQNEAQ (reference sequence). CDR3 amino acids: CASSLEGDGTDTQYF. The DNA of the CDR3 is TGTGCCAGCAGCTTAGAGGGAGATGGAACAGATACGCAGTATTTT.